A selection of T cell receptor beta chains follows, all from one sample in a study of cytomegalovirus exposure and HLA in healthy donors. Profiled with immunoSEQ multiplex PCR; TCRdb holds only in-frame clones, not every one. This table holds 95,000 to 100,000 clones, less than 85% found once. Source material: PBMCs. The receptors come from a male donor in good health and CMV-seronegative. Each CDR3 is given with its conserved first and last residue.

J	V	CDR3
TRBJ2-7	TRBV14	CASSQELEGYEQYF
TRBJ2-7	TRBV11-2	CASRAGGGSYEQYF
TRBJ2-2	TRBV6-5	CASRWRENTGELFF
TRBJ2-3	TRBV7-3	CASSLTLDPDTQYF
TRBJ2-7	TRBV27	CASIRTTGRLYEQYF
TRBJ2-7	TRBV19	CASSIKHSYEQYF
TRBJ2-2	TRBV6-5	CASRYDRSTGELFF
TRBJ2-1	TRBV9	CASSVLATYNEQFF
TRBJ1-2	TRBV28	CASSPSAQGIYGYTF
TRBJ1-5	TRBV4-1	CASSQVSDRGGQPQHF
TRBJ2-5	TRBV19	CASRLFETQYF
TRBJ2-3	TRBV5-1	CASRPGVDPSTDTQYF
TRBJ2-5	TRBV28	CASRSGGPETQYF
TRBJ2-2	TRBV4-3	CASSQAFRGSGELFF
TRBJ2-7	TRBV13	CASSLGVAGGIYEQYF
TRBJ2-6	TRBV10-2	CASSTGTGANVLTF
TRBJ2-2	TRBV5-1	CASSTTSGQNTGELFF
TRBJ2-3	TRBV5-1	CASSSSIGSGTDTQYF
TRBJ2-7	TRBV7-2	CASSLYPGQGFGEQYF
TRBJ1-5	TRBV2	CASRGGQPLSHQPQHF
TRBJ1-3	TRBV6-5	CASSFGQGGTIYF
TRBJ1-2	TRBV7-9	CASSLQGGGNYGYTF
TRBJ2-7	TRBV10-1	CASSESSPDRGLEQYF
TRBJ2-7	TRBV2	CASSEFPDRAYEQYF
TRBJ1-3	TRBV13	CASSLGQTSGNTIYF
TRBJ1-6	TRBV27	CASSPNRQGNSPLHF
TRBJ2-3	TRBV6-4	CASSDLGDGDTQYF
TRBJ2-4	TRBV7-4	CASSLRGYWAKNIQYF
TRBJ2-3	TRBV5-1	CASSLESGSTDTQYF
TRBJ2-3	TRBV5-1	CASSLVADTQYF
TRBJ2-2	TRBV5-4	CASSSQGITGELFF
TRBJ1-4	TRBV7-2	CASSLAVSAGGGEKLFF
TRBJ2-3	TRBV10-2	CASRRLAGDDTQYF
TRBJ1-1	TRBV5-1	CASSTTGEAFF
TRBJ2-5	TRBV28	CASTSSGRGRETQYF